The source of this T cell receptor (beta chain) is a study of graft-versus-host responses after intestinal transplantation. At the level of the study: Anti-thymocyte globulin induction, then tacrolimus and steroids for approximately 3 years, went to all recipients. Study findings and constraints: Some GvH clones were seen earlier in gut or blood, suggesting intestinal origin. Graft-donor T cell macrochimerism in patients accompanied high graft-versus-host to host-versus-graft clonal ratios in allografts. There was an association between peak levels of circulating GvH clones and early post-transplant HvG declines.

The protocol was immunoSEQ multiplex PCR, while the TCRdb copy is restricted to in-frame clones and leaves out a portion. The sample carries about 50,000 clones, about 93% recorded once. About this clone itself: Antigen: not known.

The CDR3 spans 21 residues. The J segment lost 6 bases and the V segment lost 0 bases, leaving 17 bases of the junction unmatched. Germline V lookup: CDR1 LGHNA, CDR2 YSLEER. The sequence came from a human donor who was the organ donor for an intestinal transplant. The chain is built from TRBV4-3 and TRBJ2-3; 14 bases agree with TRBD2. The source was unstimulated CD4+ T cells sorted from spleen or lymph node cells, collected before transplant. This CDR3 reads CASSQENASGLAGEWGDTQYF. The CDR3 DNA reads TGCGCCAGCAGCCAAGAAAACGCTTCGGGACTAGCGGGAGAGTGGGGGGATACGCAGTATTTT.